This T cell receptor beta chain appears in the sequencing data of a study of CD8 T cells in ankylosing spondylitis. The V end lost 2 bases, the J end lost 2 bases, and 9 bases lay between the germline ends. Germline V gene sequence: CDR1 LGHNA, CDR2 YSLEER. The length of the CDR3 is 14 residues. Many counts were recorded for this clonotype. MiXCR was run by TCRdb on the 5' RACE reads, yielding one entry per CDR3 protein. The sample carries more than 250,000 distinct CDR3 sequences, about 9.9% recorded once. This clonotype originated in a female donor with ankylosing spondylitis or in good health (not recorded which). Input material: blood, either unsorted or a sorted T cell fraction (not recorded which). The V gene is TRBV4-3, the J gene TRBJ1-2; D gene ambiguous. The CDR3 DNA reads TGCGCCAGCAGCCAAACGGTGGACAACTATGGCTACACCTTC. The encoded protein is CASSQTVDNYGYTF.